These 28 T cell receptor beta chains were all obtained from the same sample, sequenced in a study of blood T cell repertoires in COVID-19. Measured with immunoSEQ multiplex PCR; TCRdb has only the in-frame clones, and not every one. This table holds 450,000 to 500,000 clones, 80% to 90% found once. Sequences were obtained from peripheral blood. The receptor source for this set is a human donor in a cohort sampled during active COVID-19.

The J gene is TRBJ2-2, the V gene TRBV5-6; D might be TRBD2 (6 bases). The CDR3 has 16 residues. Trimming pared 0 bases from V and 1 base from J, leaving 10 bases between. In germline, CDR1 is SGHDT, CDR2 YYEEEE. CDR3 region: CASSLGLARNTGELFF. The CDR3 region has the DNA TGTGCCAGCAGCTTGGGCCTAGCGAGGAACACCGGGGAGCTGTTTTTT.

The chain has TRBV5-1 and TRBJ2-5; 10 positions match TRBD2. This CDR3 is 16 amino acids long. Germline CDR1 and CDR2: SGHRS and YFSETQ. Germline trimming cut 7 bases from V and 3 bases from J; bases unmatched to any gene: 12. CDR3: CASALSGTSVEETQYF. The CDR3 DNA reads TGCGCCAGCGCCCTCTCCGGGACTAGCGTAGAAGAGACCCAGTACTTC.

This chain links TRBV18 with TRBJ2-3, with a possible D match to TRBD2 (6 bases). V gave up 3 bases and J gave up 14 bases, with 21 bases separating them. CDR1 and CDR2 (germline): KGHSH, LQKENI. CDR3 length: 14 amino acids. The CDR3 nucleotides are TGTGCCAGCTCACCCCTCGACACCGATGGAGGGAGGTATTTT. Its protein is CASSPLDTDGGRYF.

This chain connects TRBV28 to TRBJ2-7; D gene ambiguous. The V gene's germline CDR1 is MDHEN and CDR2 SYDVKM. This CDR3 has 12 residues. Deletions cut 6 bases from V and 2 bases from J, with 8 bases between. The CDR3 bases are TGTGCCAGCAGACAAACCCCCTACGAGCAGTACTTC. This encodes CASRQTPYEQYF.

V usage is TRBV7-3 and J usage is TRBJ2-7, with 9 bases aligning to TRBD1. Germline V gene lookup returns CDR1 SGHTA and CDR2 FQGTGA. Trimming took 2 bases from V and 6 from J; bases not matched to a gene: 11. The CDR3 consists of 16 residues. This chain's CDR3 is CASSLLPRGQGSEQYF. The DNA for the CDR3 is TGTGCCAGCAGCTTATTGCCCAGGGGACAGGGTTCCGAGCAGTACTTC. Drawing the rest from reference TRBV7-3 and TRBJ2-7, the complete variable domain is GAGVSQTPSNKVTEKGKYVELRCDPISGHTALYWYRQSLGQGPEFLIYFQGTGAADDSGLPNDRFFAVRPEGSVSTLKIQRTERGDSAVYLCASSLLPRGQGSEQYFGPGTRLTVT.

This chain joins TRBV25-1 and TRBJ2-2; 9 bases map to TRBD1. The junction had 1 base not matched to a gene; V was cut back by 1 base and J by 1 base. The length of the CDR3 is 16 residues. The germline CDR1 and CDR2 sequences are MGHDK and SYGVNS. CDR3 sequence: CASSEWGQGNTGELFF. The DNA of the CDR3 is TGTGCCAGCAGTGAATGGGGACAGGGGAACACCGGGGAGCTGTTTTTT.

The DNA for the CDR3 is TGTGCCAGCAGCTTGGAGGGACTAGCGGGAGGGGACACCGGGGAGCTGTTTTTT. This encodes CASSLEGLAGGDTGELFF. The gene calls are TRBV5-4 and TRBJ2-2, with TRBD2 matching 16 bases. There are 18 residues in the CDR3. J gave up 3 bases and V 0 bases, and 2 bases lay outside the gene matches. Germline V lookup: CDR1 SGHNT, CDR2 YYREEE (reference sequence).

The chain combines TRBV5-1 with TRBJ2-7, with 10 bases that match TRBD2. Losses at the gene ends were 1 base for V and 2 bases for J; bases not matched to a gene: 3. This CDR3 is 15 amino acids long. CDR1 and CDR2 (germline): SGHRS, YFSETQ. The CDR3 coding sequence is TGCGCCAGCAGCTTGACTAGCGGGGAGCCCTACGAGCAGTACTTC. It is translated as CASSLTSGEPYEQYF. The full variable domain, with the rest looked up from reference TRBV5-1 and TRBJ2-7, is KAGVTQTPRYLIKTRGQQVTLSCSPISGHRSVSWYQQTPGQGLQFLFEYFSETQRNKGNFPGRFSGRQFSNSRSEMNVSTLELGDSALYLCASSLTSGEPYEQYFGPGTRLTVT.

The V call is TRBV7-9, the J call TRBJ2-2; D gene unclear. The CDR3 sequence is 16 residues long. Germline-derived CDR1 and CDR2 are SEHNR and FQNEAQ (reference sequence). The V end lost 1 base, the J end lost 0 bases, and 9 bases lay between the germline ends. The CDR3 protein is CASSLVGPSNTGELFF. The CDR3 DNA follows: TGTGCCAGCAGCTTAGTTGGGCCTTCGAACACCGGGGAGCTGTTTTTT. The entire variable domain, with the rest obtained from reference TRBV7-9 and TRBJ2-2, is as follows: DTGVSQNPRHKITKRGQNVTFRCDPISEHNRLYWYRQTLGQGPEFLTYFQNEAQLEKSRLLSDRFSAERPKGSFSTLEIQRTEQGDSAMYLCASSLVGPSNTGELFFGEGSRLTVL.

V is TRBV2 and J is TRBJ2-1; a weak D match, TRBD1 (7 bases). The V end was cut by 4 bases, the J end by 2 bases, with 15 bases between. This CDR3 has 16 amino acids. Germline values: CDR1 SNHLY, CDR2 FYNNEI. CDR3 sequence (DNA): TGTGCCAGCAGTGGCTCGGAGGGGGCGGCCTACAATGAGCAGTTCTTC. It yields the protein CASSGSEGAAYNEQFF.

V usage is TRBV18 and J usage is TRBJ2-7, with D unclear. Germline loops: CDR1 KGHSH, CDR2 LQKENI. The CDR3 has 15 amino acids. V gave up 4 bases and J gave up 0 bases, with 13 bases separating them. The chain's CDR3 is CASSLRGVSSYEQYF. The CDR3 nucleotides read TGTGCCAGCTCACTCCGTGGTGTTAGCTCCTACGAGCAGTACTTC.

The rearrangement joins TRBV30 to TRBJ1-2; TRBD1 aligns across 11 bases. The germline V gene has CDR1 GTSNPN and CDR2 SVGIG (reference sequence). J gave up 8 bases and V 2 bases, and 10 bases lay outside the gene matches. The CDR3 runs 15 residues. The DNA for the CDR3 is TGTGCCTGGAGTACAGGGACAGGGGGAAACCCGGGCTACACCTTC. Translated: CAWSTGTGGNPGYTF. Together with reference TRBV30 and TRBJ1-2, the CDR3 gives the full variable domain: SQTIHQWPATLVQPVGSPLSLECTVEGTSNPNLYWYRQAAGRGLQLLFYSVGIGQISSEVPQNLSASRPQDRQFILSSKKLLLSDSGFYLCAWSTGTGGNPGYTFGSGTRLTVV.

The V call is TRBV20-1, the J call TRBJ2-3, with D hard to call. The CDR3 consists of 15 residues. Germline V gene data show CDR1 as DFQATT and CDR2 as SNEGSKA (reference sequence). Trimming cost V 3 bases and J 4 bases, with 17 bases left between them. DNA of the CDR3: TGCAGTGCTAGTCTGCCTAACCCTACGCCAGATACGCAGTATTTT. Protein product: CSASLPNPTPDTQYF.

J is TRBJ2-1 and V is TRBV27; tentative D call: TRBD2 (6 bases). Germline CDR1 and CDR2: MNHEY and SMNVEV (reference sequence). Trimming cost V 5 bases and J 0 bases, with 14 bases left between them. The CDR3 sequence is 16 residues long. The CDR3 DNA follows: TGTGCCAGCAGTGGTGGGGCGCGGGACTCCTACAATGAGCAGTTCTTC. Protein: CASSGGARDSYNEQFF.

J is TRBJ2-1 and V is TRBV7-3, with 8 bases identical to TRBD2. Losses at the gene ends were 1 base for V and 7 bases for J; bases not matched to a gene: 6. CDR3 length: 15 amino acids. Germline assignment: CDR1 SGHTA and CDR2 FQGTGA. CDR3 protein: CASSLMGLGQNEQFF. The CDR3 DNA follows: TGTGCCAGCAGCTTAATGGGACTAGGACAGAATGAGCAGTTCTTC.

The J gene is TRBJ2-7, the V gene TRBV4-1; the D gene is possibly TRBD2 (6 bases). Germline CDR1 is MGHRA and CDR2 is YSYEKL. Trimming removed 4 bases from V and 5 bases from J, with 15 bases in between. The CDR3 runs 14 residues. The CDR3: CASSPGLRRDEQYF. The CDR3 nucleotides are TGCGCCAGCAGCCCGGGACTGCGCCGGGACGAGCAGTACTTC.

This sequence joins TRBV27 and TRBJ1-1, with D perhaps matching TRBD1 (5 bases). CDR1 is MNHEY, CDR2 SMNVEV, per germline (reference sequence). The CDR3 totals 15 residues. The ends were cut back, 2 bases at V and 1 base at J, with 11 bases in the middle. CDR3 region: CASSLRTGTNTEAFF. The CDR3 bases are TGTGCCAGCAGTTTACGTACAGGCACGAACACTGAAGCTTTCTTT.

V usage is TRBV6-2 or TRBV6-3 and J usage is TRBJ2-5; 12 bases match TRBD2. The CDR3 runs to 19 residues. Trimming removed 2 bases from V and 6 bases from J; junction bases left unmatched: 16. Looked up from germline, CDR1 is MNHEY and CDR2 is SVGEGT. CDR3 bases: TGTGCCAGCAGTTACGGGCTAGCGGGAGGGTTAAAAGGGGAGAAGACCCAGTACTTC. Its translation is CASSYGLAGGLKGEKTQYF.

The chain joins TRBV9 to TRBJ2-7; weak D call: TRBD1 (5 bases). V gave up 4 bases and J gave up 2 bases, with 16 bases separating them. Germline V gives CDR1 SGDLS, CDR2 YYNGEE. The CDR3 contains 15 residues. Here the CDR3 reads CASSPGFRQTYEQYF. In nucleotides, the CDR3 is TGTGCCAGCAGCCCCGGCTTTCGACAGACCTACGAGCAGTACTTC.

This clone was seen a single time. The V gene is TRBV28, the J gene TRBJ2-5; tentatively, D is TRBD2 (5 bases). Germline V gene lookup returns CDR1 MDHEN and CDR2 SYDVKM. CDR3 size: 16 residues. Trimming left V 2 bases short and J 5 bases short, with 18 bases between. The DNA of the CDR3 is TGTGCCAGCAGTTTAGGCGGGCGGGTACGGGCGGAGACCCAGTACTTC. It yields the protein CASSLGGRVRAETQYF.

This chain connects TRBV6-5 to TRBJ2-3; D is ambiguous. The CDR3 loop spans 12 amino acids. V lost 6 bases and J lost 3, with 7 bases in between. Germline values: CDR1 MNHEY, CDR2 SVGAGI. CDR3 loop: CASRALTDTQYF. The CDR3 region has the DNA TGTGCCAGCAGAGCGTTAACAGATACGCAGTATTTT.

This sequence joins TRBV7-9 and TRBJ1-5; TRBD1 matches at 9 bases. CDR3 size: 13 residues. V dropped 1 base and J dropped 9; count of bases not matched to a gene: 1. Germline V lookup: CDR1 SEHNR, CDR2 FQNEAQ (reference sequence). The CDR3 coding sequence is TGTGCCAGCAGCTTAGAGGGACAGGGGCCCCAGCATTTT. The encoded protein is CASSLEGQGPQHF.

This clone came up once. The J gene is TRBJ2-7, the V gene TRBV5-4; 7 bases agree with TRBD1. In germline, CDR1 is SGHNT, CDR2 YYREEE (reference sequence). Unmatched junction bases numbered 5, after V lost 4 bases and J lost 7 bases. CDR3 length: 12 residues. CDR3 coding DNA: TGTGCCAGCAGCGCCGGGACAGAAGAGCAGTACTTC. Encoded protein: CASSAGTEEQYF.

The V call is TRBV30, the J call TRBJ1-2, with D possibly matching TRBD1 (6 bases). V was trimmed by 4 bases and J by 5 bases, leaving 11 bases between them. CDR1 and CDR2 from the germline V gene are GTSNPN and SVGIG (reference sequence). The CDR3 loop spans 12 amino acids. CDR3 nucleotide sequence: TGTGCCTGGACAGGGGCGGTTTATGGCTACACCTTC. Translation gives CAWTGAVYGYTF.

The DNA of the CDR3 is TGTGCAAGTCGCGCCGGACTAGCGGGAAGTGTAAACGAGCAGTACTTC. Translated: CASRAGLAGSVNEQYF. The rearrangement links TRBV12-2 to TRBJ2-7; TRBD2 reflects the table's D call only, with no check against the DNA. TRBV12-2 is a documented pseudogene. The CDR3 is made up of 16 amino acids.

This clone was observed once. The CDR3 sequence is CASSQDWNRGGFF. The CDR3 DNA follows: TGTGCCAGCAGCCAAGATTGGAACAGGGGGGGGTTCTTC. The chain employs TRBV14 and TRBJ2-1, with D possibly being TRBD1 (8 bases). From germline, CDR1 is SGHDN and CDR2 FVKESK. Trimming left V 0 bases short and J 15 bases short, with 15 bases between. The CDR3 contains 13 residues.

This clone was seen once. The chain combines TRBV27 with TRBJ1-5, with D unclear. The germline V gene encodes CDR1 MNHEY and CDR2 SMNVEV (reference sequence). This CDR3 is 13 amino acids long. V gave up 2 bases and J gave up 6 bases, with 8 bases separating them. The CDR3 is CASSLTWAQPQHF. CDR3 DNA sequence: TGTGCCAGCAGTTTAACGTGGGCTCAGCCCCAGCATTTT.

V usage is TRBV6-5 and J usage is TRBJ2-3; D not resolved. V shed 0 bases and J shed 4 bases, with 11 bases lying between them. Germline loops: CDR1 MNHEY, CDR2 SVGAGI. The CDR3 is 15 residues long. The CDR3 bases are TGTGCCAGCAGTTACTCGAACGTGGGCCCAGATACGCAGTATTTT. Protein: CASSYSNVGPDTQYF.